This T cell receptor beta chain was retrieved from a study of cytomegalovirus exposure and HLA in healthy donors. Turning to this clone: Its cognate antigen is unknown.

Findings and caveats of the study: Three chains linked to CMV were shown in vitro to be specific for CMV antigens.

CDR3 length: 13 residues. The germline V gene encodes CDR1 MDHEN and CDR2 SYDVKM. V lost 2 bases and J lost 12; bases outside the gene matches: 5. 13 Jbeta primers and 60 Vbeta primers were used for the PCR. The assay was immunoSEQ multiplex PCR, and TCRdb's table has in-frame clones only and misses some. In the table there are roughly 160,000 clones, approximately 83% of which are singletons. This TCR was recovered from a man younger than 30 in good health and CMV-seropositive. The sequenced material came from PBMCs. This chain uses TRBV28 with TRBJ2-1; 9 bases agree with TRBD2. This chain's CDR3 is CASSLGGGAWQFF. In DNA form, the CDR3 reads TGTGCCAGCAGTTTAGGCGGGGGGGCTTGGCAGTTCTTC.